This T cell receptor (beta chain) was identified during a study of Ad26.COV2.S vaccination and SARS-CoV-2 variants. On the study more broadly: Among those in the COV1001 Ad26.COV2.S trial arm was the donor. By the intramuscular route, Ad26.COV2.S was given once, or twice 56 days apart. Study results and caveats: Analytic work on TCR breadth and depth might have understated the full extent of total T cell responses. It was reported that spike-specific CD8+ and CD4+ T cell responses were substantially broad after vaccination.

Using immunoSEQ multiplex PCR, the repertoire was profiled, and TCRdb retains in-frame clones only, with some absent. Counted here are roughly 330,000 clones, 75% to 90% occurring once; the ten biggest clones make up 4.5% to 5.5%. As to this clone: The antigen is unknown.

Germline CDR1 is MDHEN and CDR2 is SYDVKM. Deletions cut 5 bases from V and 4 bases from J, with 20 bases between. CDR3 length: 16 amino acids. Treatment here: about 20 received Ad26.COV2.S at low or high dose, single or two shots; five or six received placebo; per-sample allocation not given. The study sampled participants on day 63 after the first vaccine or placebo injection. The rearrangement links TRBV28 to TRBJ1-2, with a possible D match to TRBD1 (6 bases). The sequence derives from a person between 18 and 65 years old who received the Ad26.COV2.S COVID-19 vaccine or a placebo. Sequencing used peripheral blood, obtained in a trial of Ad26.COV2.S vaccine versus placebo. The CDR3 spells CASSLQGMIPTYGYTF. DNA of the CDR3: TGTGCCAGCAGTCTCCAGGGGATGATCCCCACCTATGGCTACACCTTC.